Following are 21 T cell receptor beta chains from one sample sequenced in a study of blood T cell repertoires in COVID-19. Clones were read by immunoSEQ multiplex PCR, and TCRdb kept only the in-frame ones, dropping some. The data hold about 390,000 clones, with around nine tenths observed a single time. The sequenced sample was PBMCs or T cells enriched from blood (not recorded which). The receptors stem from a woman between 50 and 59 years old who had recovered from COVID-19.

The V call is TRBV4-3, the J call TRBJ2-1; D perhaps matches TRBD1 (5 bases). Germline-derived CDR1 and CDR2 are LGHNA and YSLEER. V was cut by 0 bases and J by 5 bases, with 14 bases left in between. The CDR3 sequence is 16 residues long. The CDR3 is CASSQDWTPNNNEQFF. For the CDR3, the DNA is TGCGCCAGCAGCCAAGATTGGACACCGAATAACAATGAGCAGTTCTTC.

This chain joins TRBV19 and TRBJ1-1, with D tentatively TRBD1 (5 bases). CDR1 and CDR2 from the germline V gene are LNHDA and SQIVND (reference sequence). There are 16 residues in the CDR3. Trimming cost V 4 bases and J 4 bases, with 19 bases left between them. As DNA, the CDR3 is TGTGCCAGTAGTAGCCCTCCAGGGCGTAGGGGCACTGAAGCTTTCTTT. Its protein is CASSSPPGRRGTEAFF.

The count of this clone is one. The V and J genes are TRBV12-3 or TRBV12-4 and TRBJ2-7; D perhaps matches TRBD2 (6 bases). This CDR3 is 13 amino acids long. V shed 11 bases and J shed 6 bases, with 20 bases lying between them. The CDR3 DNA follows: TGTGCCTCCTCCGGGGGTGTTTTTTTCGAGCAGTACTTC. It is translated as CASSGGVFFEQYF.

The V gene is TRBV5-8, the J gene TRBJ2-3; weak D call: TRBD2 (7 bases). Trimming removed 0 bases from V and 5 bases from J, with 16 bases in between. The CDR3 consists of 16 residues. Germline V gene sequence: CDR1 SGHTS, CDR2 YDEGEE. The CDR3 sequence is CASSLGSGGRKDTQYF. The CDR3 DNA sequence: TGTGCCAGCAGCTTGGGATCGGGGGGCCGTAAAGATACGCAGTATTTT.

The table lists this clone with a few counts. V usage is TRBV9 and J usage is TRBJ2-2; TRBD2 agrees at 14 bases. This CDR3 has 17 amino acids. V lost 3 bases, J lost 5 bases, and 6 bases stayed unmatched. The V gene's germline CDR1 is SGDLS and CDR2 YYNGEE. The CDR3 DNA reads TGTGCCAGCAGCGCGCCGGGACTAGCGGGGGAGACCGGGGAGCTGTTTTTT. Protein sequence: CASSAPGLAGETGELFF.

This CDR3 reads CATSNISYNSPLHF. The CDR3 DNA follows: TGTGCCACCAGCAACATCTCCTATAATTCACCCCTCCACTTT. The chain carries TRBV15 and TRBJ1-6; D remains unclear. The CDR3 runs 14 residues. Trimming left V 4 bases short and J 0 bases short, with 4 bases between. Germline CDR1 is LNHNV and CDR2 is YYDKDF (reference sequence).

This chain links TRBV27 with TRBJ1-2; 8 nucleotides align to TRBD1. V dropped 7 bases and J dropped 8; count of bases not matched to a gene: 12. Germline V lookup: CDR1 MNHEY, CDR2 SMNVEV (reference sequence). The CDR3 has 14 amino acids. The CDR3 spells CASTAPGQGGGYTF. The DNA for the CDR3 is TGTGCCAGCACCGCCCCAGGACAGGGTGGCGGCTACACCTTC.

The J gene is TRBJ1-4, the V gene TRBV12-3 or TRBV12-4; D is unresolved. The V and J ends lost 5 bases and 12 bases respectively, with 13 bases between them. CDR3 length: 12 residues. CDR3 DNA sequence: TGTGCCAGCAGTCCCCGGAACCGGGAACTGTTTTTT. It translates to CASSPRNRELFF.

V and J are TRBV28 and TRBJ2-3, with D tentatively TRBD2 (7 bases). V lost 9 bases, J lost 3 bases, and 16 bases lay in between. The CDR3 is 14 residues long. Germline lookup yields CDR1 MDHEN and CDR2 SYDVKM. CDR3 in amino acids: CASIGGGQTDTQYF. The CDR3 DNA reads as TGTGCCAGTATAGGGGGGGGGCAGACAGATACGCAGTATTTT.

The chain combines TRBV3-1 (or the pseudogene TRBV3-2) with TRBJ2-3, with D perhaps matching TRBD2 (6 bases). This CDR3 region has 17 residues. The V end was cut by 3 bases, the J end by 2 bases, with 18 bases between. Germline V gene data show CDR1 as LGHDT and CDR2 as YNNKEL (reference sequence). The CDR3: CASSQPPGLSSTDTQYF. CDR3 in DNA: TGTGCCAGCAGCCAGCCCCCGGGACTCTCTTCCACAGATACGCAGTATTTT.

J is TRBJ2-1 and V is TRBV30; D uncertain. The ends were cut back, 2 bases at V and 5 bases at J, with 10 bases in the middle. Germline assignment: CDR1 GTSNPN and CDR2 SVGIG (reference sequence). The CDR3 consists of 13 residues. The CDR3 region has the DNA TGTGCCTGGAGTAGTATAGCCGACAATGAGCAGTTCTTC. Amino acids: CAWSSIADNEQFF.

The rearrangement uses TRBV12-2 and TRBJ2-3; whether TRBD1, the table's D call, matches the DNA was not checked. TRBV12-2 is reported as a pseudogene. The CDR3 loop spans 20 amino acids. The DNA of the CDR3 is TGTGCAAGTCGCTTAATTACCGGGACAGGGAGTTCGGGGGGTACAGATACGCAGTATTTT. It codes for CASRLITGTGSSGGTDTQYF.

The CDR3 spells CASSPTQQGSGYTF. The CDR3 region has the DNA TGTGCCAGCTCACCAACGCAACAGGGTAGTGGCTACACCTTC. The chain couples TRBV18 to TRBJ1-2; D possibly corresponds to TRBD1 (6 bases). Germline V gene data show CDR1 as KGHSH and CDR2 as LQKENI. This CDR3 comprises 14 residues. Trimming left V 2 bases short and J 7 bases short, with 14 bases between.

This clone showed up just once. The genes are TRBV3-1 (or the pseudogene TRBV3-2) and TRBJ1-2; a weak D match, TRBD1 (5 bases). The length of the CDR3 is 15 residues. Trimming removed 7 bases from V and 4 bases from J, with 19 bases in between. Per germline, CDR1 LGHDT and CDR2 YNNKEL (reference sequence). CDR3 sequence (DNA): TGTGCCAGCACCGAGGGACTGGCCGGGAGCTATGGCTACACCTTC. Translated, it gives CASTEGLAGSYGYTF.

The V and J genes are TRBV5-1 and TRBJ1-1; 8 bases match TRBD1. Germline V gene lookup returns CDR1 SGHRS and CDR2 YFSETQ. The V and J ends lost 0 bases and 4 bases, in that order; junction bases with no gene match: 5. The CDR3 length is 15 residues. The CDR3 loop is CASSLAQGAPTEAFF. The CDR3 region has the DNA TGCGCCAGCAGCTTGGCCCAGGGGGCTCCCACTGAAGCTTTCTTT.

This sequence joins TRBV9 and TRBJ2-5, with TRBD1 matching 9 bases. J gave up 2 bases and V 3 bases, and 17 bases lay outside the gene matches. CDR1 SGDLS and CDR2 YYNGEE come from the germline V gene. The CDR3 loop spans 19 amino acids. The DNA of the CDR3 is TGTGCCAGCAGCGAATCTCCCGGGACAGGGTTTCAAAGGCAAGAGACCCAGTACTTC. This encodes CASSESPGTGFQRQETQYF.

The chain is built from TRBV11-2 and TRBJ2-7; the D is unclear. The germline V gene has CDR1 SGHAT and CDR2 FQNNGV. This CDR3 spans 12 amino acids. Trimming took 5 bases from V and 1 from J, leaving 6 bases between them. Here the CDR3 reads CASSQTSYEQYF. DNA of the CDR3: TGTGCCAGCAGCCAAACATCCTACGAGCAGTACTTC.

The chain couples TRBV5-1 to TRBJ2-7, with D perhaps TRBD1 (5 bases). Germline lookup yields CDR1 SGHRS and CDR2 YFSETQ. V gave up 1 base and J gave up 2 bases, with 10 bases separating them. The CDR3 extends over 14 amino acids. Here the CDR3 reads CASSLTGITYEQYF. The CDR3 DNA reads TGCGCCAGCAGCTTGACAGGCATTACCTACGAGCAGTACTTC. Together with reference TRBV5-1 and TRBJ2-7, the CDR3 gives the full variable domain: KAGVTQTPRYLIKTRGQQVTLSCSPISGHRSVSWYQQTPGQGLQFLFEYFSETQRNKGNFPGRFSGRQFSNSRSEMNVSTLELGDSALYLCASSLTGITYEQYFGPGTRLTVT.

This chain uses TRBV7-9 with TRBJ2-7; the match to TRBD1 covers 12 bases. V lost 4 bases to trimming and J lost 5 bases; unmatched junction nucleotides: 6. This CDR3 region has 15 residues. The germline V gene has CDR1 SEHNR and CDR2 FQNEAQ (reference sequence). The CDR3 sequence is CASSSGTGGWDEQYF. Written as DNA, the CDR3 is TGTGCCAGCAGCTCCGGGACAGGGGGCTGGGACGAGCAGTACTTC.

This chain joins TRBV19 and TRBJ1-2; 7 positions match TRBD1. Looked up from germline, CDR1 is LNHDA and CDR2 is SQIVND (reference sequence). V was clipped by 4 bases and J by 6 bases; unmatched bases: 20. This CDR3 has 18 amino acids. CDR3 sequence reads: CASSTPRTGTSKGDGYTF. CDR3 nucleotides: TGTGCCAGTAGTACCCCACGGACAGGAACTTCTAAAGGGGATGGCTACACCTTC.

The rearrangement uses TRBV9 and TRBJ2-1; tentative D call: TRBD2 (7 bases). The CDR3 runs to 15 residues. CDR1 and CDR2 (germline): SGDLS, YYNGEE. The V gene lost 0 bases and the J gene lost 9 bases, with 16 bases spanning the gap. The CDR3 region is CASSVEGGALGEQFF. The CDR3 coding sequence is TGTGCCAGCAGCGTAGAGGGGGGGGCCCTAGGTGAGCAGTTCTTC.